This entry lists 4 T cell receptor beta chains sequenced from one sample in a study of T cell responses to AZD1222 COVID-19 vaccine. TCRdb's copy holds only in-frame clones and misses some; the assay was immunoSEQ multiplex PCR. The sample lists under 200,000 clones, 90% to 95% occurring once. The sample here was peripheral blood, taken on day 0 of AZD1222 vaccination. The receptors here all came from an adult in good health.

V usage is TRBV5-1 and J usage is TRBJ2-1; 8 bases are shared with TRBD2. Germline assignment: CDR1 SGHRS and CDR2 YFSETQ. The V segment lost 0 bases and the J segment 8 bases; nucleotides outside the gene matches: 10. This CDR3 comprises 16 residues. The CDR3 spells CASSLGGASGFDEQFF. The CDR3 bases are TGCGCCAGCAGCTTGGGGGGCGCTAGCGGGTTCGATGAGCAGTTCTTC.

The chain is built from TRBV20-1 and TRBJ2-7, with D unresolved. V was cut by 3 bases and J by 5 bases, with 14 bases left in between. Germline V gene data show CDR1 as DFQATT and CDR2 as SNEGSKA (reference sequence). The CDR3 runs 13 residues. The CDR3 reads CSASSRVFDEQYF. The DNA of the CDR3 is TGCAGTGCTAGTAGTAGGGTTTTCGACGAGCAGTACTTC.

This chain links TRBV7-3 with TRBJ2-1, with D perhaps TRBD2 (5 bases). The ends were cut back, 1 base at V and 7 bases at J, with 11 bases in the middle. This CDR3 has 14 residues. Germline CDR1 SGHTA, CDR2 FQGTGA. DNA of the CDR3: TGTGCCAGCAGCTTAATGAGTACGGGAAATGAGCAGTTCTTC. Residues: CASSLMSTGNEQFF.

CDR3 region: CASTQRGNEQYF. CDR3 coding DNA: TGTGCCAGCACACAACGGGGAAACGAGCAGTACTTC. The chain carries TRBV28 and TRBJ2-7, with D possibly matching TRBD2 (5 bases). CDR3 size: 12 residues. The germline V gene encodes CDR1 MDHEN and CDR2 SYDVKM. V was clipped by 7 bases and J by 5 bases, with 12 bases between them.